The following is a T cell receptor (beta chain) sequence with its context. Its antigen is as yet unknown. The CDR3 length is 15 residues. Germline V gene lookup returns CDR1 MNHNS and CDR2 SASEGT. Trimming cost V 3 bases and J 2 bases; bases outside gene matches: 1. Using immunoSEQ multiplex PCR, the repertoire was profiled, and TCRdb retains in-frame clones only, with some absent. In the table there are under 150,000 clones, 85% to 90% of which are singletons. The data were obtained in a study of OX40 agonist ivuxolimab in advanced cancers. In the study overall: The study treated patients with ivuxolimab, an agonistic anti-OX40 (CD134) antibody.

Study findings and constraints: CD4+ and CD8+ blood T cells expanded clonally by week 6 at 0.1 to 3.0 mg/kg. CD8+ T cells showed, on average, more clonal expansion than CD4+ cells.

The sequence was obtained from an adult with an advanced solid tumor such as melanoma, head and neck, liver or kidney cancer. V gene TRBV6-1 combines with J gene TRBJ2-5; 12 nucleotides agree with TRBD2. The sequencing here drew on CD4+ or CD8+ T cells sorted from blood, taken in a trial of the OX40 agonist ivuxolimab. The DNA of the CDR3 is TGTGCCAGCAGTGAGACTAGCGGGAGACAAGAGACCCAGTACTTC. Its protein is CASSETSGRQETQYF.